A single sample gave rise to the 27 T cell receptor beta chains below, sequenced in a study of blood T cells in healthy people across ages. For the second PCR, which ran for about 7 to 12 cycles, a sample-barcoded 5' primer and a J-beta primer mix were used. Using its own MiXCR run on the 5' RACE reads, TCRdb lists one record per CDR3 protein. The repertoire consists of 950,000 to 1,200,000 distinct CDR3 sequences, with around two fifths occurring once and the leading ten covering 13%. The material sequenced was blood. Receptors were obtained from a man aged 18-30 years in good health.

Note on this clonotype: One junction end does not reproduce the germline sequence, and a read error may be involved. The chain carries TRBV4-1 and TRBJ1-1; 10 bases agree with TRBD1. The CDR3 loop spans 16 amino acids. The germline gives CDR1 MGHRA, CDR2 YSYEKL. CDR3 loop: CASSHYRGQGVTGAFF. Written as DNA, the CDR3 is TGCGCCAGCAGCCACTACCGCGGACAGGGGGTTACTGGAGCTTTCTTT.

This clonotype has at least ten counts. This chain joins TRBV7-2 and TRBJ2-3, with D unresolved. Trimming stripped 5 bases from V and 3 bases from J, with 0 bases between. The CDR3 covers 10 residues. Germline values: CDR1 SGHTA, CDR2 FQGNSA. This chain's CDR3 is CASSTDTQYF. CDR3 DNA sequence: TGTGCCAGCAGCACAGATACGCAGTATTTT.

This clonotype was recorded a few times. The chain is built from TRBV9 and TRBJ2-3; weak D call: TRBD2 (5 bases). The CDR3 length is 14 residues. CDR1 and CDR2 from the germline V gene are SGDLS and YYNGEE. V was clipped by 0 bases and J by 4 bases, with 9 bases between them. The CDR3 DNA follows: TGTGCCAGCAGCGTAGGAATAGCGCCAGATACGCAGTATTTT. Translated: CASSVGIAPDTQYF.

This clonotype was seen a few times. This chain joins TRBV24-1 and TRBJ1-5, with a possible D match to TRBD1 (6 bases). The ends were cut back, 2 bases at V and 3 bases at J, with 13 bases in the middle. The CDR3 sequence is 16 residues long. Germline CDR1 is KGHDR and CDR2 is SFDVKD. The CDR3 region is CATSDSRGRNNQPQHF. For the CDR3, the DNA is TGTGCCACCAGTGATTCCAGGGGCAGGAACAATCAGCCCCAGCATTTT.

This chain links TRBV4-1 with TRBJ1-1; D unresolved. The length of the CDR3 is 14 residues. The ends were cut back, 1 base at V and 0 bases at J, with 6 bases in the middle. Germline lookup yields CDR1 MGHRA and CDR2 YSYEKL. The CDR3, as DNA: TGCGCCAGCAGCCAAGGGGTGATGAACACTGAAGCTTTCTTT. Amino acid sequence: CASSQGVMNTEAFF.

This clonotype turned up a few times. The chain uses TRBV10-3 and TRBJ2-3; 8 bases agree with TRBD1. Germline V CDR1 and CDR2: ENHRY, SYGVKD. The V segment lost 7 bases and the J segment 2 bases; nucleotides outside the gene matches: 8. The CDR3 loop spans 15 amino acids. The DNA for the CDR3 is TGTGCCATCACGAACGACAGGGGCTTCACAGATACGCAGTATTTT. It is translated as CAITNDRGFTDTQYF.

The CDR3 is CASSYSSWAGLTDDNSPLHF. Here the CDR3 DNA reads TGTGCCAGCAGTTACTCGTCGTGGGCGGGCTTAACAGACGATAATTCACCCCTCCACTTT. The rearrangement links TRBV6-2 or TRBV6-3 to TRBJ1-6; D gene ambiguous. V was clipped by 0 bases and J by 5 bases, with 23 bases between them. There are 20 residues in the CDR3. In germline, CDR1 is MNHEY, CDR2 SVGEGT.

The rearrangement joins TRBV7-2 to TRBJ2-1, with 15 positions matching TRBD2. This CDR3 contains 16 residues. Germline V gene sequence: CDR1 SGHTA, CDR2 FQGNSA. The junction had 7 bases not matched to a gene; V was cut back by 3 bases and J by 10 bases. DNA of the CDR3: TGTGCCAGCAGCTTGGTCGGGACTAGCGGGGGGCAAGAGCAGTTCTTC. This sequence encodes CASSLVGTSGGQEQFF.

The rearrangement joins TRBV3-1 to TRBJ1-1; TRBD1 agrees at 8 bases. Germline V gene data show CDR1 as LGHDT and CDR2 as YNNKEL (reference sequence). The CDR3 spans 19 residues. With V trimmed by 0 bases and J by 3 bases, 15 bases remained unmatched. The CDR3 region has the DNA TGTGCCAGCAGCCAAGAACCTCCGGACAGGGTTGTGTGGCACACTGAAGCTTTCTTT. This gives the protein CASSQEPPDRVVWHTEAFF.

This clonotype was counted many times. This chain joins TRBV6-5 and TRBJ2-1; TRBD2 is a possible D gene (6 bases). The V end was cut by 7 bases, the J end by 1 base, with 11 bases between. This CDR3 is built from 14 residues. Germline-derived CDR1 and CDR2 are MNHEY and SVGAGI. The CDR3 loop is CASTLGGSYNEQFF. The CDR3 region has the DNA TGTGCCAGCACCCTCGGGGGATCCTACAATGAGCAGTTCTTC.

The CDR3 DNA reads TGCAGTGCTACTGGGAGCCGAAGCGACTACACCTTC. The encoded protein is CSATGSRSDYTF. The rearrangement joins TRBV20-1 to TRBJ1-2; D is unclear. The V gene lost 4 bases and the J gene lost 10 bases, with 16 bases spanning the gap. The CDR3 is made up of 12 amino acids. From germline, CDR1 is DFQATT and CDR2 SNEGSKA (reference sequence).

This clonotype was seen at least ten times. This chain links TRBV12-3 or TRBV12-4 with TRBJ2-7; 10 positions agree with TRBD1. The ends lost 4 bases at V and 4 bases at J; junction bases unmatched: 4. The CDR3 contains 14 residues. This CDR3 is CASSSGTGEYEQYF. For the CDR3, the DNA is TGTGCCAGCAGTTCCGGGACAGGGGAGTACGAGCAGTACTTC.

V and J are TRBV24-1 and TRBJ2-1; D remains ambiguous. Germline loops: CDR1 KGHDR, CDR2 SFDVKD. The CDR3 length is 17 residues. V was pared by 0 bases and J by 8 bases, with 19 bases between. The CDR3 DNA sequence: TGTGCCACCAGTGATTTGCTTAAGGCGGCGGCGGTCGATGAGCAGTTCTTC. Protein sequence: CATSDLLKAAAVDEQFF.

The gene calls are TRBV10-3 and TRBJ1-1; tentatively, D is TRBD1 (6 bases). Trimming stripped 3 bases from V and 11 bases from J, with 16 bases between. Germline CDR1 and CDR2: ENHRY and SYGVKD. The CDR3 consists of 13 residues. CDR3: CAISDPDRSGAFF. Written as DNA, the CDR3 is TGTGCCATCAGTGATCCCGACAGGTCGGGGGCTTTCTTT.

This clonotype was picked up many times. The chain uses TRBV20-1 and TRBJ2-1, with TRBD1 identical over 7 bases. Trimming cost V 6 bases and J 4 bases; bases outside gene matches: 9. This CDR3 region has 14 residues. Germline CDR1 and CDR2: DFQATT and SNEGSKA (reference sequence). The CDR3 bases are TGCAGTGCCCGAGGGGGCGGCGCGTACAATGAGCAGTTCTTC. Encoded protein: CSARGGGAYNEQFF.

The CDR3 here is CASSLAQTTNEQFF. As DNA, the CDR3 is TGTGCCAGCAGCTTAGCGCAAACTACGAATGAGCAGTTCTTC. The V gene is TRBV7-8, the J gene TRBJ2-1; D gene unclear. Germline CDR1 and CDR2: SGHVS and FQNEAQ. The CDR3 extends over 14 amino acids. V shed 0 bases and J shed 7 bases, with 10 bases lying between them.

The chain employs TRBV4-1 and TRBJ2-1; 7 nucleotides match TRBD1. The length of the CDR3 is 15 residues. With V trimmed by 0 bases and J by 7 bases, 6 bases remained unmatched. Looked up from germline, CDR1 is MGHRA and CDR2 is YSYEKL. As DNA, the CDR3 is TGCGCCAGCAGCCAAGACAGGGGGATTTCGAATGAGCAGTTCTTC. Its translation is CASSQDRGISNEQFF.

This chain links TRBV7-2 with TRBJ2-5; D is unclear. The CDR3 loop spans 14 amino acids. Germline-derived CDR1 and CDR2 are SGHTA and FQGNSA. The V and J ends lost 2 bases and 6 bases respectively, with 13 bases between them. The CDR3 region is CASSLSSSGKTQYF. The CDR3 coding sequence is TGTGCCAGCAGCTTATCGTCCTCTGGGAAGACCCAGTACTTC.

This clonotype was found a few times. The chain recombines TRBV6-5 with TRBJ2-3, with 12 bases fitting TRBD2. The CDR3 extends over 15 amino acids. The J segment lost 5 bases and the V segment lost 8 bases, leaving 8 bases of the junction unmatched. From germline, CDR1 is MNHEY and CDR2 SVGAGI. CDR3 nucleotide sequence: TGTGCCAGCTTTCCTAGCGGGGGGGCTGAAGATACGCAGTATTTT. This encodes CASFPSGGAEDTQYF.

The V gene is TRBV20-1, the J gene TRBJ2-7; D not certain. Trimming shortened V by 2 bases and J by 4 bases, and 9 bases separated the two germline ends. Germline loops: CDR1 DFQATT, CDR2 SNEGSKA (reference sequence). The CDR3 runs 12 residues. CDR3 nucleotides: TGCAGTGCTAGATCGCCCAATTACGAGCAGTACTTC. Amino acid sequence: CSARSPNYEQYF.

This clonotype was seen only a few times. The chain joins TRBV2 to TRBJ1-2; D unresolved. Germline lookup yields CDR1 SNHLY and CDR2 FYNNEI. The CDR3 is made up of 11 amino acids. The V end was cut by 8 bases, the J end by 8 bases, with 12 bases between. CDR3 amino acids: CASPILGGYTF. In DNA, the CDR3 is TGTGCCAGCCCGATCTTGGGGGGCTACACCTTC.

This clonotype has a single count. The V and J genes are TRBV6-6 and TRBJ2-1; 12 nucleotides line up with TRBD2. The CDR3 is 17 amino acids. The V segment lost 5 bases and the J segment 5 bases; nucleotides outside the gene matches: 10. From germline, CDR1 is MNHNY and CDR2 SVGAGI (reference sequence). The CDR3 loop is CASSQIRTSGKHNEQFF. CDR3 in DNA: TGTGCCAGCAGTCAAATACGGACTAGCGGGAAACACAATGAGCAGTTCTTC.

The V call is TRBV6-2 or TRBV6-3, the J call TRBJ2-3, with 12 bases that match TRBD1. The V gene end was trimmed by 2 bases and the J gene end by 6 bases; junction bases not matched to a gene: 3. Germline V gene sequence: CDR1 MNHEY, CDR2 SVGEGT. The length of the CDR3 is 15 residues. The CDR3 bases are TGTGCCAGCAGTTACCTCGGGACAGGGGGCGATACGCAGTATTTT. Translating it yields CASSYLGTGGDTQYF.

The table lists this clonotype with a few counts. The V gene is TRBV2, the J gene TRBJ2-1; perhaps D is TRBD1 or TRBD2 (5 bases each). V lost 7 bases to trimming and J lost 4 bases, with 11 bases between them. This CDR3 comprises 13 residues. Germline V gene data show CDR1 as SNHLY and CDR2 as FYNNEI. CDR3 sequence: CASTGTPYNEQFF. The DNA of the CDR3 is TGTGCCAGCACCGGGACCCCATACAATGAGCAGTTCTTC.

In its sample, this clonotype was seen a few times. The gene calls are TRBV20-1 and TRBJ2-3; the match to TRBD2 covers 7 bases. The CDR3 sequence is 16 residues long. J gave up 4 bases and V 6 bases, and 16 bases lay outside the gene matches. CDR1 and CDR2 (germline): DFQATT, SNEGSKA (reference sequence). CDR3 sequence reads: CSAGQGGDPVADTQYF. CDR3 sequence (DNA): TGCAGTGCCGGGCAGGGAGGGGACCCGGTGGCAGATACGCAGTATTTT.

This chain links TRBV6-2 or TRBV6-3 with TRBJ1-5, with D possibly being TRBD1 (6 bases). The CDR3 runs to 13 residues. V was shortened by 2 bases and J by 7 bases, with 9 bases between the two germline ends. The germline V gene has CDR1 MNHEY and CDR2 SVGEGT. The CDR3 DNA reads as TGTGCCAGCAGTTACCCAGACAGGCAGCCCCAGCATTTT. It encodes CASSYPDRQPQHF.

The chain couples TRBV20-1 to TRBJ2-3; 7 bases are a match to TRBD2. Germline assignment: CDR1 DFQATT and CDR2 SNEGSKA (reference sequence). The CDR3 is 15 amino acids. V lost 6 bases and J lost 1; bases outside the gene matches: 10. As DNA, the CDR3 is TGCAGTGCCACCGGTCCGGGGAGGGGCACAGATACGCAGTATTTT. Protein sequence: CSATGPGRGTDTQYF.